Sequencing of this T cell receptor beta chain was carried out in a study of OX40 agonist ivuxolimab in advanced cancers. Only in-frame clones appear in the TCRdb table, and some are missing; sequencing was by immunoSEQ multiplex PCR. The sample lists 60,000 to 75,000 clones; 65% to 90% were seen once. Trimming stripped 11 bases from V and 2 bases from J, with 13 bases between. CDR1 and CDR2 (germline): MNHGY, SVAAGI. The CDR3 has 12 amino acids. This clone was counted a single time. Its matching antigen is unknown. Study-level findings and limits: Expanded clones belonging to CD8+ T cells outnumbered, on average, those of CD4+. Those patients achieving a partial response at 0.1-3.0 mg/kg showed among the lowest clonal expansion.

The rearrangement joins TRBV6-9 to TRBJ2-7; weak D call: TRBD1 (6 bases). Source: CD4+ or CD8+ T cells sorted from blood, taken in a trial of the OX40 agonist ivuxolimab. The sequence derives from an adult with an advanced solid tumor such as melanoma, head and neck, liver or kidney cancer. Here the CDR3 reads CAAPGDPYEQYF. The CDR3 nucleotides read TGTGCCGCGCCAGGGGACCCCTACGAGCAGTACTTC.